The rows below give T cell receptor beta chains drawn from one sample of a study of PD-1 blockade in classical Hodgkin lymphoma. Assay: immunoSEQ multiplex PCR; the TCRdb copy retains only in-frame clones and omits some. The sample holds around 90,000 clones, about three quarters seen once. The sequenced sample was peripheral blood mononuclear cells (PBMCs), obtained before the fourth cycle of nivolumab. These receptors were taken from a human donor with classical Hodgkin lymphoma. CDR3s include the opening cysteine and the closing phenylalanine or tryptophan. Rows give clone size only sometimes, using once, few, many, or a class for an expanded clone.

v_gene	abundance	CDR3aa
TRBV5-1	once	CASSPPGQIKYGYTF
TRBV6-1	NA	CAGRAGTYNEQFF
TRBV5-1	NA	CASSPGFTYEQYF
TRBV28	few	CASSFPGTAYNEQFF
TRBV6-5	NA	CASSRGTDTDTQYF
TRBV18	few	CASSIDTQSFF
TRBV27	NA	CASSRPGNSDTQYF
TRBV10-3	NA	CAISERVQSYGYTF
TRBV7-2	NA	CASSRANTGSGATQYF
TRBV19	NA	CASSIEDQPQHF
TRBV5-6	NA	CASGGGWDTQYF
TRBV11-2	NA	CASSPRWGYEKLFF
TRBV5-4	NA	CASSLEQGNEQFF
TRBV4-1	NA	CASSQEAGGPYGYTF
TRBV6-5	NA	CASSYPPNEYGYTF
TRBV30	NA	CAWSGPGLSGYTF
TRBV6-6	NA	CAARGRWNSPLHF
TRBV18	NA	CASSPIGQYQMNTEAFF
TRBV19	NA	CATRPGQGTRTVYNEQFF
TRBV6-1	few	CASSEIPRSYGYTF
TRBV6-6	NA	CASSYSGTEGQPQHF
TRBV7-9	NA	CASSPQGGLRETQYF